Each of the 26 T cell receptor beta chains below was sequenced from the same sample in a study of T cells in Graves' hyperthyroidism and ophthalmopathy (dated by TCRdb to 2018 to 2020). Library preparation was by multiplex PCR. These reads were obtained on an Illumina HiSeq 2000. TCR beta CDR3 regions were amplified from RNA transcripts. The first round of RT-PCR for the TCR CDR3 was performed with the HTBI primer set and the Qiagen OneStep RT-PCR kit. TCRdb redid the processing of the public reads, applying fastp at Q25 and MiXCR, and retained in-frame beta chains. Here each entry gathers all rows of one CDR3 protein and keeps the most common genes and DNA. The sample data list 500,000 to 650,000 distinct CDR3 sequences, and 20% of these were observed just once. Less than 55% of the sample belongs to the ten largest clones. The sample was blood. These receptors were taken from a man in his forties with Graves' ophthalmopathy.

The CDR3 DNA is TGTGCCAGCAGTTTCGGCCGAGATCAGCCCCAGCATTTT. It codes for CASSFGRDQPQHF. The chain couples TRBV27 to TRBJ1-5; D remains ambiguous. V lost 3 bases, J lost 5 bases, and 8 bases lay in between. Germline loops: CDR1 MNHEY, CDR2 SMNVEV (reference sequence). CDR3 size: 13 residues.

This clonotype was counted many times. The V and J genes are TRBV4-2 and TRBJ1-1, with D unclear. CDR3 length equals 14 residues. Per the germline V gene, CDR1 is LGHNA and CDR2 is YNFKEQ. V lost 0 bases, J lost 5 bases, and 10 bases lay in between. CDR3 region: CASSQDQRETEAFF. The CDR3 nucleotides read TGTGCCAGCAGCCAAGATCAGAGGGAAACTGAAGCTTTCTTT.

This clonotype was detected only a few times. DNA for the CDR3: TGTGCCATCAGAAGGACCACTTATCCCTACGAGCAGTACTTC. This translates into CAIRRTTYPYEQYF. The genes are TRBV10-3 and TRBJ2-7; D is undetermined. Deletions cut 6 bases from V and 2 bases from J, with 14 bases between. This CDR3 is 14 amino acids long. CDR1 is ENHRY, CDR2 SYGVKD, per germline.

The CDR3, as DNA: TGTGCCATCAGGAGGGACGGGACTAGCGGTTACAATGAGCAGTTCTTC. This translates into CAIRRDGTSGYNEQFF. The chain carries TRBV10-3 and TRBJ2-1, with 11 bases identical to TRBD2. The CDR3 loop spans 16 amino acids. From germline, CDR1 is ENHRY and CDR2 SYGVKD. V gave up 6 bases and J gave up 4 bases; unmatched junction bases: 8.

At least ten counts were recorded for this clonotype. This chain joins TRBV30 and TRBJ1-1, with 7 bases identical to TRBD1. J was trimmed by 1 base and V by 3 bases; bases with no gene match: 5. CDR3 length: 14 amino acids. Germline V lookup: CDR1 GTSNPN, CDR2 SVGIG (reference sequence). CDR3 amino acids: CAWRRQGGNTEAFF. The CDR3 region has the DNA TGTGCCTGGAGGCGACAGGGAGGGAACACTGAAGCTTTCTTT.

This chain connects TRBV9 to TRBJ2-1; D is perhaps TRBD1 (6 bases). The CDR3 runs to 16 residues. V gave up 4 bases and J gave up 7 bases, with 21 bases separating them. The germline gives CDR1 SGDLS, CDR2 YYNGEE. CDR3 coding DNA: TGTGCCAGCAGCACTTTAGCTGGGACAATTGGGAATGAGCAGTTCTTC. It specifies CASSTLAGTIGNEQFF.

The V and J genes are TRBV14 and TRBJ2-7; no clear D gene. The V and J ends lost 4 bases and 8 bases respectively, with 6 bases between them. The CDR3 has 10 residues. In germline, CDR1 is SGHDN, CDR2 FVKESK. For the CDR3, the DNA is TGTGCCAGCAGCCCACTAAAGCAGTACTTC. It yields the protein CASSPLKQYF.

This clonotype has just a few counts. The rearrangement links TRBV13 to TRBJ2-2; D may match TRBD1 or TRBD2 (5 bases each). V was shortened by 5 bases and J by 5 bases, with 12 bases between the two germline ends. The germline gives CDR1 PRHDT, CDR2 FYEKMQ (reference sequence). The CDR3 has 14 amino acids. CDR3 DNA: TGTGCCAGCAGCGTGAGGGGTGGGACCGGGGAGCTGTTTTTT. It yields the protein CASSVRGGTGELFF.

The chain combines TRBV9 with TRBJ2-2; TRBD2 matches at 8 bases. V gave up 1 base and J gave up 6 bases; unmatched junction bases: 5. This CDR3 has 15 amino acids. Per the germline V gene, CDR1 is SGDLS and CDR2 is YYNGEE. For the CDR3, the DNA is TGTGCCAGCAGCGTATCGACGGGGGGGCCCGGGGAGCTGTTTTTT. It translates to CASSVSTGGPGELFF.

The chain recombines TRBV18 with TRBJ2-1, with 9 positions matching TRBD1. Per germline, CDR1 KGHSH and CDR2 LQKENI. The trim removed 4 bases at V and 6 bases at J, leaving 10 bases unmatched. The CDR3 totals 16 residues. The CDR3 nucleotides read TGTGCCAGCTCACTCCTCCCGGGACAGGGTCGCAATGAGCAGTTCTTC. Protein sequence: CASSLLPGQGRNEQFF.

In this sample, this clonotype turned up a few times. This chain links TRBV15 with TRBJ2-3, with TRBD1 identical over 8 bases. The CDR3 runs 16 residues. The V gene end was trimmed by 0 bases and the J gene end by 1 base; junction bases not matched to a gene: 3. The germline gives CDR1 LNHNV, CDR2 YYDKDF (reference sequence). CDR3 in amino acids: CATSRDQGAGTDTQYF. CDR3 bases: TGTGCCACCAGCAGAGATCAGGGGGCGGGCACAGATACGCAGTATTTT.

This clonotype has more than one count but fewer than ten. The chain joins TRBV5-6 to TRBJ2-5; 8 nucleotides align to TRBD2. There are 13 residues in the CDR3. V shed 4 bases, J shed 5 bases, and the junction held 4 bases outside the gene matches. CDR1 is SGHDT, CDR2 YYEEEE, per germline. CDR3 DNA sequence: TGTGCCAGCAGCCTCGGGACTAGGGAGACCCAGTACTTC. It yields the protein CASSLGTRETQYF.

The CDR3 DNA is TGTGCCTGGAGTGTATGGAGCCTCTCCCATTATGGCTACACCTTC. Translating it yields CAWSVWSLSHYGYTF. The chain couples TRBV30 to TRBJ1-2; D not certain. This CDR3 contains 15 residues. Trimming pared 0 bases from V and 5 bases from J, leaving 16 bases between. Per the germline V gene, CDR1 is GTSNPN and CDR2 is SVGIG (reference sequence).

This clonotype was counted at least ten times. The CDR3, as DNA: TGTGCCAGCAAGACCAAAAGCGGGCCAGTCTACAATGAGCAGTTCTTC. Encoded protein: CASKTKSGPVYNEQFF. The chain joins TRBV6-1 to TRBJ2-1, with a weak D call TRBD2 (6 bases). This CDR3 has 16 residues. CDR1 MNHNS and CDR2 SASEGT come from the germline V gene. V dropped 7 bases and J dropped 3 bases, with 19 bases sitting between them.

The J gene is TRBJ2-1, the V gene TRBV29-1; D is possibly TRBD2 (6 bases). CDR1 and CDR2 from the germline V gene are SQVTM and ANQGSEA. The CDR3 is 15 residues long. V shed 4 bases and J shed 0 bases, with 13 bases lying between them. The CDR3 bases are TGCAGCGTTGCTCCCGGGGGAGGCTCCTACAATGAGCAGTTCTTC. This sequence encodes CSVAPGGGSYNEQFF.

This clonotype was seen ten or more times. The gene calls are TRBV2 and TRBJ2-7; the D gene is possibly TRBD2 (6 bases). This CDR3 region has 15 residues. Germline lookup yields CDR1 SNHLY and CDR2 FYNNEI. V lost 6 bases to trimming and J lost 6 bases, with 21 bases between them. The DNA for the CDR3 is TGTGCCAGCAGGAGGGATTTGGGACTCGTTTCCGAGCAGTACTTC. Translation: CASRRDLGLVSEQYF. Drawing the rest from reference TRBV2 and TRBJ2-7, the complete variable domain is EPEVTQTPSHQVTQMGQEVILRCVPISNHLYFYWYRQILGQKVEFLVSFYNNEISEKSEIFDDQFSVERPDGSNFTLKIRSTKLEDSAMYFCASRRDLGLVSEQYFGPGTRLTVT.

A few counts support this clonotype. The V call is TRBV6-2 or TRBV6-3, the J call TRBJ2-3; 11 bases agree with TRBD2. CDR1 and CDR2 (germline): MNHEY, SVGEGT. J was trimmed by 6 bases and V by 2 bases; bases with no gene match: 13. The CDR3 consists of 18 residues. CDR3 amino acids: CASSYESSGGPGVDTQYF. CDR3 coding DNA: TGTGCCAGCAGTTACGAATCTAGCGGGGGGCCTGGAGTGGATACGCAGTATTTT.

The genes are TRBV10-2 and TRBJ2-1, with D unresolved. Deletions cut 3 bases from V and 10 bases from J, with 10 bases between. The CDR3 is 12 amino acids. CDR1 is WSHSY, CDR2 SAAADI, per germline. This chain's CDR3 is CASSEGPTEQFF. The DNA for the CDR3 is TGCGCCAGCAGTGAAGGACCCACCGAGCAGTTCTTC.

CDR3 sequence (DNA): TGTGCCAGCAGCTCCTTACTATATAATTCACCCCTCCACTTT. Translating it yields CASSSLLYNSPLHF. V is TRBV11-2 and J is TRBJ1-6; D is uncertain. Germline assignment: CDR1 SGHAT and CDR2 FQNNGV. CDR3 length: 14 amino acids. The V and J ends lost 4 bases and 4 bases respectively, with 8 bases between them.

The V and J genes are TRBV4-2 and TRBJ1-6; no firm D call. V lost 4 bases and J lost 0, with 19 bases in between. CDR3 length: 19 amino acids. Germline CDR1 LGHNA, CDR2 YNFKEQ. Written as DNA, the CDR3 is TGTGCCAGCAGCCCCTGGCGGGAGAGCAGCCGCTCCTATAATTCACCCCTCCACTTT. It translates to CASSPWRESSRSYNSPLHF.

This clonotype was counted at least ten times. The genes are TRBV2 and TRBJ1-4; D not resolved. The CDR3 contains 14 residues. Between the trimmed V and J ends, which lost 3 bases and 0 bases, there was a span of 5 bases. The germline CDR1 and CDR2 sequences are SNHLY and FYNNEI. The CDR3 DNA reads as TGTGCCAGCAGTGAGGCGACAACTAATGAAAAACTGTTTTTT. Protein sequence: CASSEATTNEKLFF. Based on the CDR3 plus reference TRBV2 and TRBJ1-4, the full variable domain is EPEVTQTPSHQVTQMGQEVILRCVPISNHLYFYWYRQILGQKVEFLVSFYNNEISEKSEIFDDQFSVERPDGSNFTLKIRSTKLEDSAMYFCASSEATTNEKLFFGSGTQLSVL.

This chain connects TRBV27 to TRBJ2-3; 7 bases match TRBD1. This CDR3 contains 15 residues. The junction had 15 bases not matched to a gene; V was cut back by 6 bases and J by 9 bases. Germline loops: CDR1 MNHEY, CDR2 SMNVEV (reference sequence). CDR3 protein: CASRAGTAGLGTQYF. CDR3 DNA sequence: TGTGCCAGCAGGGCCGGGACAGCAGGATTGGGGACGCAGTATTTT.

This clonotype was detected a few times. The V call is TRBV25-1, the J call TRBJ2-6, with D possibly TRBD1 on 6 matching bases. Germline V lookup: CDR1 MGHDK, CDR2 SYGVNS. This CDR3 comprises 16 residues. V lost 4 bases to trimming and J lost 0 bases, with 10 bases between them. The DNA of the CDR3 is TGTGCCAGCAGTGGGACAGATTTCTCTGGGGCCAACGTCCTGACTTTC. Translating it yields CASSGTDFSGANVLTF.

This clonotype was picked up a small number of times. The chain joins TRBV7-9 to TRBJ1-6; possible D gene TRBD1, 5 bases. The CDR3 totals 14 residues. Trimming took off 7 bases at V and 5 bases at J, with 12 bases between the two ends. Germline V lookup: CDR1 SEHNR, CDR2 FQNEAQ (reference sequence). The CDR3 DNA follows: TGTGCCAGCACCCTTGACAGCAATAATTCACCCCTCCACTTT. This codes for CASTLDSNNSPLHF.

This clonotype was counted at least ten times. The chain couples TRBV11-2 to TRBJ2-7; tentatively, D is TRBD1 (6 bases). The CDR3 contains 10 residues. Trimming left V 8 bases short and J 9 bases short, with 11 bases between. Per the germline V gene, CDR1 is SGHAT and CDR2 is FQNNGV. In DNA form, the CDR3 reads TGTGCCAGCCAGGGGTTGGGGCAGTACTTC. It specifies CASQGLGQYF.

The V gene is TRBV20-1, the J gene TRBJ2-7; D is tentatively TRBD1 or TRBD2 (6 bases each). The CDR3 loop spans 15 amino acids. V lost 0 bases and J 2 bases, leaving 14 bases between the germline ends. Germline V gene lookup returns CDR1 DFQATT and CDR2 SNEGSKA (reference sequence). CDR3 in DNA: TGCAGTGCTAGAGAGCAGGGGAGGAACCCCTACGAGCAGTACTTC. Translating it yields CSAREQGRNPYEQYF.